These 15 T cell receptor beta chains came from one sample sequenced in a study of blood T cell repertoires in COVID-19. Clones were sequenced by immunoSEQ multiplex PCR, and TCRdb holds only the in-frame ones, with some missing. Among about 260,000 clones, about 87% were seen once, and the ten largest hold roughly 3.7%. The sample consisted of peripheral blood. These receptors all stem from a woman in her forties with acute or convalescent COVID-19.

As DNA, the CDR3 is TGTGCCATCAGAATTCCCCAATTCCCAGGCTCTGGAAACACCATATATTTT. This sequence encodes CAIRIPQFPGSGNTIYF. This chain connects TRBV10-3 to TRBJ1-3; no clear D gene. V dropped 6 bases and J dropped 0 bases, with 18 bases sitting between them. Per germline, CDR1 ENHRY and CDR2 SYGVKD. The CDR3 is 17 amino acids.

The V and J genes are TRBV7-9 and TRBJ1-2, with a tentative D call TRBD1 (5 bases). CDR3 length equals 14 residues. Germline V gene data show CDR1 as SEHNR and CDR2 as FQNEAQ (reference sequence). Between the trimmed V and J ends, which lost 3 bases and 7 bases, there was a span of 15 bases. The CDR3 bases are TGTGCCAGCAGCTTTGGCGGGACTACAGGTGGCTACACCTTC. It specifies CASSFGGTTGGYTF.

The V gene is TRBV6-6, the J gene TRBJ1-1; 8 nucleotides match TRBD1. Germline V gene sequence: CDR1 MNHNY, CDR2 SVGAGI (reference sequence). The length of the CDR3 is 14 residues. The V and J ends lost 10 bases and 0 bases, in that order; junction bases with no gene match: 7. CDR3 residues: CAIHRTGLNTEAFF. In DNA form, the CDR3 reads TGTGCCATCCACCGGACAGGGTTGAACACTGAAGCTTTCTTT.

CDR3 loop: CASSPGTAFGETQYF. CDR3 nucleotides: TGTGCCAGCAGCCCCGGGACAGCTTTCGGGGAGACCCAGTACTTC. The V gene is TRBV7-9, the J gene TRBJ2-5, with 7 nucleotides matching TRBD1. Germline assignment: CDR1 SEHNR and CDR2 FQNEAQ (reference sequence). V shed 5 bases and J 5 bases; nucleotides not matched to a gene: 11. CDR3 size: 15 residues.

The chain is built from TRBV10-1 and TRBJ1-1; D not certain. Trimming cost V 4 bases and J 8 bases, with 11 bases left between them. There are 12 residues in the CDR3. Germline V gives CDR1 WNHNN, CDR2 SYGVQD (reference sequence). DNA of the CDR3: TGCGCCAGCAGTGCCCTAGGATCGGAAGCTTTCTTT. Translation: CASSALGSEAFF.

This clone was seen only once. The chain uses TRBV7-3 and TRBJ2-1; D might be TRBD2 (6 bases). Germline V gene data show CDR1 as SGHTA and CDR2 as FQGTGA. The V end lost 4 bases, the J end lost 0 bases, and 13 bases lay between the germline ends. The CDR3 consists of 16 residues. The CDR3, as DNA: TGTGCCAGCAGCTCCCCGGAGGGGAGCTCCTACAATGAGCAGTTCTTC. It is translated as CASSSPEGSSYNEQFF.

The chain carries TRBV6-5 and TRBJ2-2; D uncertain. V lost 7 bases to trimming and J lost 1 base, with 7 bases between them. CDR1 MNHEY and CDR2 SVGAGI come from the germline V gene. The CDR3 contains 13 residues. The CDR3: CASTQMNTGELFF. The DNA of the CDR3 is TGTGCCAGCACCCAAATGAACACCGGGGAGCTGTTTTTT.

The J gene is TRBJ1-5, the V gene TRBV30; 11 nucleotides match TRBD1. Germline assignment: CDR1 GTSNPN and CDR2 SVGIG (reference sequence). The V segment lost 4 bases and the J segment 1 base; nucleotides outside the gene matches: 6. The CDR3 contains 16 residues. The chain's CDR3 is CAWTGTGGVSNQPQHF. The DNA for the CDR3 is TGTGCCTGGACGGGGACAGGGGGAGTGAGCAATCAGCCCCAGCATTTT.

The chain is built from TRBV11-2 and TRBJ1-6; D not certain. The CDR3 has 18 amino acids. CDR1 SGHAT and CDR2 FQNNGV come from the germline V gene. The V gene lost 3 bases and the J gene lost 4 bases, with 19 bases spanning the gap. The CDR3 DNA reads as TGTGCCAGCAGCTTTAAGAGCCCCCTCAAGAATTATAATTCACCCCTCCACTTT. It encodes CASSFKSPLKNYNSPLHF.

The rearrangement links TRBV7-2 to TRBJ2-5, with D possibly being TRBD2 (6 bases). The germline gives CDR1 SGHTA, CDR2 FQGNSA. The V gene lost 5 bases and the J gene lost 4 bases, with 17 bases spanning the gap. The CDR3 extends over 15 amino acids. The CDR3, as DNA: TGTGCCAGCAGCCCTCAAACGGGGGTCCGAGAGACCCAGTACTTC. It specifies CASSPQTGVRETQYF.

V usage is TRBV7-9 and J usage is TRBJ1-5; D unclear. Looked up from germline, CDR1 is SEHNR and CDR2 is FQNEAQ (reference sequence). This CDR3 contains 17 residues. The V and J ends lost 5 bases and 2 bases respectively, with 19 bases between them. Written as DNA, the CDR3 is TGTGCCAGCAGCCGCACAGACAACGGAGGTGGCAATCAGCCCCAGCATTTT. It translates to CASSRTDNGGGNQPQHF.

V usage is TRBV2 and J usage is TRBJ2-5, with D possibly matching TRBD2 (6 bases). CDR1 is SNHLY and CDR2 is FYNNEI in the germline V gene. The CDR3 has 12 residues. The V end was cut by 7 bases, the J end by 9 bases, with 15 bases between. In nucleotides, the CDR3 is TGTGCCAGCACCGGGGAGGTCGGGTCCCAGTACTTC. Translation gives CASTGEVGSQYF.

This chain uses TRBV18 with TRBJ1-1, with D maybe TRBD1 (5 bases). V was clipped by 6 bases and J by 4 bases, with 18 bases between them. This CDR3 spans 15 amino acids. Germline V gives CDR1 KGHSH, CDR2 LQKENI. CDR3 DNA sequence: TGTGCCAGCTCGCCCGAGCTGGGGGGTGGCACTGAAGCTTTCTTT. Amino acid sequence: CASSPELGGGTEAFF.

CDR3 sequence: CASTYLANTEAFF. In DNA, the CDR3 is TGTGCCAGCACTTATTTGGCGAACACTGAAGCTTTCTTT. The chain is built from TRBV6-2 or TRBV6-3 and TRBJ1-1; D uncertain. The CDR3 runs 13 residues. The V gene lost 7 bases and the J gene lost 1 base, with 10 bases spanning the gap. Germline values: CDR1 MNHEY, CDR2 SVGEGT.

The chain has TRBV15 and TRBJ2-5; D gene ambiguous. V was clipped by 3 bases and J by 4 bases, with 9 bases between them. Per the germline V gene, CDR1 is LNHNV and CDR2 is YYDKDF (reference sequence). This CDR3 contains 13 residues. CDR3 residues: CATSSPRRETQYF. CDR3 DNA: TGTGCCACCAGCAGCCCCCGGAGAGAGACCCAGTACTTC.